Below, one TCR beta chain is given with its context. The antigen it recognizes is unknown. No quality values exist for individual bases; no much larger clone is one base distant. Receptors were amplified or captured by the immunoSEQ multiplex PCR assay. TCRdb holds this immuneACCESS table with in-frame rearrangements only. Some clones are missing; in checked studies, unresolved V genes explain under half, and the rest has no known cause. This sample holds roughly 84,000 clones; roughly 80% were observed only once. The top ten clones comprise roughly 2.6% of the sample. The germline V gene (reference sequence) provides CDR1 LNHDA and CDR2 SQIVND. The V end loses 3 bases and the J end loses 5 bases, and a stretch of 8 bases separates them. The CDR3 measures 13 amino acids from cysteine to phenylalanine. Here the CDR3 DNA is all that survives: 39 bases in frame from base 1. The data derive from a study of PD-1 blockade in mismatch repair-deficient tumors (dated by TCRdb to 2017 to 2019). Regarding the research as a whole: Between late 2013 and 2016, 86 consecutive patients with some 11 mismatch repair-deficient cancer types, all previously treated and progressing, were enrolled in the trial. Tumor-associated T cell clones were tracked in the peripheral blood of patients responding to PD-1 blockade by deep sequencing of TCR CDR3 regions.

The time point label corresponds to: peripheral blood 12 weeks after first pembrolizumab dose. Mismatch repair deficiency was established in every enrolled patient by polymerase chain reaction or immunohistochemistry. TCR sequencing was carried out for a few patients who responded to pembrolizumab therapy. Pembrolizumab PD-1 blockade was prospectively tested in advanced mismatch repair-deficient cancers, regardless of tissue of origin, in the phase II trial. Peripheral blood T cell samples were serially collected before and at multiple times after PD-1 blockade was started. Blood sampling times were reported as weeks after the first pembrolizumab dose. Overall study results and their limits: After pembrolizumab, tumor-resident clones, which were often undetectable in blood before treatment, expanded rapidly and then contracted, generally ahead of radiologic responses.

The sequence was collected from an adult with mismatch repair-deficient cancer. The rearranged segments are TRBV19 and TRBJ2-1, with the D gene call left open. The sample in question was peripheral blood, obtained 12 weeks after starting pembrolizumab. The CDR3 reads CASSMGSNNEQFF. The nucleotide sequence reads as follows: TGTGCCAGTAGTATGGGCAGTAACAATGAGCAGTTCTTC.